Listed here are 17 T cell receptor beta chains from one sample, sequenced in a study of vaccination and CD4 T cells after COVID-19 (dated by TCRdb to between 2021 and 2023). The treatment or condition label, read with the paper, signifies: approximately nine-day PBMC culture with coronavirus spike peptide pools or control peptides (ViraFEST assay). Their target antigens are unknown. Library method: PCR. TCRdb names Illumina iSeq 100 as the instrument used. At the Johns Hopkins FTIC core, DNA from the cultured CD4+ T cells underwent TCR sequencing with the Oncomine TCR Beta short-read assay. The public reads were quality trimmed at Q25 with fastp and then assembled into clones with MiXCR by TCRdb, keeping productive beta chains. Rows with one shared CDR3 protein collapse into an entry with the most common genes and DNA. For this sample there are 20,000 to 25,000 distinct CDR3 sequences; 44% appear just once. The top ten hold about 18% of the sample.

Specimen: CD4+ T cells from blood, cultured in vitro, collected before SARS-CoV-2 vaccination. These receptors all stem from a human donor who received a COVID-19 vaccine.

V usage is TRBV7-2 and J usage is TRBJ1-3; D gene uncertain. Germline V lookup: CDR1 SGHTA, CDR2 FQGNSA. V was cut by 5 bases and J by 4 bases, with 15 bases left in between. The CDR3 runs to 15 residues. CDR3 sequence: CASSPGIGPGNTIYF. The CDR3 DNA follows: TGTGCCAGCAGCCCCGGGATAGGGCCCGGAAACACCATATATTTT.

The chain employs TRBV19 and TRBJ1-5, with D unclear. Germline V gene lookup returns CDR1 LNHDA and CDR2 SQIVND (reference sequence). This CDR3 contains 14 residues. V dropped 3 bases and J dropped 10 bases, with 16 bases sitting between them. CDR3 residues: CASSIVELGRPQHF. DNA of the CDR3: TGTGCCAGTAGTATCGTCGAATTGGGCAGACCCCAGCATTTT.

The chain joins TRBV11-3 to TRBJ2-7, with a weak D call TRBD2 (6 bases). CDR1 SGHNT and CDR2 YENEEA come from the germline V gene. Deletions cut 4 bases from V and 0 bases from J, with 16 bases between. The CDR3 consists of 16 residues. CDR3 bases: TGTGCCAGCAGCTCTCCCCCGGAGGGCAGCTCCTACGAGCAGTACTTC. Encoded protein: CASSSPPEGSSYEQYF.

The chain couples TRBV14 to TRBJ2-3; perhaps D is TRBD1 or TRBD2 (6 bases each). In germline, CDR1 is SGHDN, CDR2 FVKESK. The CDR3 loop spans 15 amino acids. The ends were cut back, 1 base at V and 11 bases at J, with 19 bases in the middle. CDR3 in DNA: TGTGCCAGCAGCCAAGTAGGGGGGCCCGGACCGAGGCAGTATTTT. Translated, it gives CASSQVGGPGPRQYF.

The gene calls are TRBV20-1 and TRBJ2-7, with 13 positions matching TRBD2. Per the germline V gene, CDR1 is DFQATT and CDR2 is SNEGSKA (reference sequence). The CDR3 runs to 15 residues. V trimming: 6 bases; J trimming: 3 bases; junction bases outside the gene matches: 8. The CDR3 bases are TGCAGTGCCATGAAGACTAGCGGGGGGATCTACGAGCAGTACTTC. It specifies CSAMKTSGGIYEQYF.

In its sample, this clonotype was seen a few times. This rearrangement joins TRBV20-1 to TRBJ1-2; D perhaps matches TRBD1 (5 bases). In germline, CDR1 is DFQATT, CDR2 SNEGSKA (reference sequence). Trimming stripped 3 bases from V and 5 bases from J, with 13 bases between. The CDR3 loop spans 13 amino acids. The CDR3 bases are TGCAGTGCTAGTTTCAGGGTTAGTTATGGCTACACCTTC. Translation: CSASFRVSYGYTF.

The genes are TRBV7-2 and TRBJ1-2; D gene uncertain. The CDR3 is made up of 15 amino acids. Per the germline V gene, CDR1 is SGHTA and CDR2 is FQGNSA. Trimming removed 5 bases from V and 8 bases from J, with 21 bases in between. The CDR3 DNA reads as TGTGCCAGCAGCCTGCGTGAGGGCGGACTTCGGGGCTACACCTTC. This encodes CASSLREGGLRGYTF.

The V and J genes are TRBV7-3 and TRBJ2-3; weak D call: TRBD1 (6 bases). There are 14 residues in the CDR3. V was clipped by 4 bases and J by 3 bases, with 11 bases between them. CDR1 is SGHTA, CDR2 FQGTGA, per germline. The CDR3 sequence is CASSSGQRTDTQYF. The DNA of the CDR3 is TGTGCCAGCAGCTCAGGACAGAGAACAGATACGCAGTATTTT. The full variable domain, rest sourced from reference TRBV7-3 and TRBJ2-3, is GAGVSQTPSNKVTEKGKYVELRCDPISGHTALYWYRQSLGQGPEFLIYFQGTGAADDSGLPNDRFFAVRPEGSVSTLKIQRTERGDSAVYLCASSSGQRTDTQYFGPGTRLTVL.

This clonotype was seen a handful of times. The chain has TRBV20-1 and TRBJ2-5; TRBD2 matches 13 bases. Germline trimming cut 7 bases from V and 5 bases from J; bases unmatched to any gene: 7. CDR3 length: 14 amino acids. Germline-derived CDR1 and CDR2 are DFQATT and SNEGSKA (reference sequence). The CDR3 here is CSVATSGGAETQYF. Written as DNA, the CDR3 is TGCAGTGTTGCAACTAGCGGGGGGGCGGAGACCCAGTACTTC.

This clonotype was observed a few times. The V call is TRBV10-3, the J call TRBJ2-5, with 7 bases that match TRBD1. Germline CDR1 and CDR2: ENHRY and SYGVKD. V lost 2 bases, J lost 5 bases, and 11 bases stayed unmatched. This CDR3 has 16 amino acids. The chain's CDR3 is CAISEIGGEVGETQYF. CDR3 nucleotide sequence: TGTGCCATCAGTGAGATAGGGGGCGAGGTCGGGGAGACCCAGTACTTC.

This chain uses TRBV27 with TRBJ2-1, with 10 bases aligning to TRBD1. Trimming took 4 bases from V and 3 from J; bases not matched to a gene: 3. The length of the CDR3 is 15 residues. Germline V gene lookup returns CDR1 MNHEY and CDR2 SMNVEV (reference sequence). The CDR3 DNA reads TGTGCCAGCAGTTCGGGACAGGGGTACTACAATGAGCAGTTCTTC. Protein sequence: CASSSGQGYYNEQFF.

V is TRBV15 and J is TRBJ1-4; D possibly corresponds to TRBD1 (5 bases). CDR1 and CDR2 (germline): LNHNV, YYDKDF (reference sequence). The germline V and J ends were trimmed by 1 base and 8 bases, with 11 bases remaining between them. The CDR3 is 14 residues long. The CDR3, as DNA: TGTGCCACCAGCAGAGGACTGGGGGAAGAAAAACTGTTTTTT. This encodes CATSRGLGEEKLFF.

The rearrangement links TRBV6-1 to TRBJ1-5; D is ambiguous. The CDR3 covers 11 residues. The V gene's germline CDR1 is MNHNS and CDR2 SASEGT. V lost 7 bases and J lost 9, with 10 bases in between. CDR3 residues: CASTWGGPQHF. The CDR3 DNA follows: TGTGCCAGCACATGGGGTGGGCCCCAGCATTTT.

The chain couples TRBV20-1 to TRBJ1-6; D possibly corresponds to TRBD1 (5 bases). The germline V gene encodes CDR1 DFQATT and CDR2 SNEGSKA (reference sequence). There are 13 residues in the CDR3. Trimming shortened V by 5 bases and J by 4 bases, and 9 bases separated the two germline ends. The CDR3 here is CSAGGRYNSPLHF. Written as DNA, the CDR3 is TGCAGTGCTGGGGGACGGTATAATTCACCCCTCCACTTT.

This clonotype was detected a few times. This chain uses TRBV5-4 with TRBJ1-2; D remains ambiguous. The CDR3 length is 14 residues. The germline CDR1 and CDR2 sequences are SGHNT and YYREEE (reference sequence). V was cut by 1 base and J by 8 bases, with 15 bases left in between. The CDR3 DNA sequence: TGTGCCAGCAGCTTGTTACAAGCGGGCATCGGCTACACCTTC. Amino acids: CASSLLQAGIGYTF.

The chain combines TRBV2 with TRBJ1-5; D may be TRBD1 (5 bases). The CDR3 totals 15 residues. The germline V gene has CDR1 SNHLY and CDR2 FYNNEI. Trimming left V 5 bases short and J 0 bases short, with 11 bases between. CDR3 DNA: TGTGCCAGCAGTCGGGACGGATATAGCAATCAGCCCCAGCATTTT. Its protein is CASSRDGYSNQPQHF.

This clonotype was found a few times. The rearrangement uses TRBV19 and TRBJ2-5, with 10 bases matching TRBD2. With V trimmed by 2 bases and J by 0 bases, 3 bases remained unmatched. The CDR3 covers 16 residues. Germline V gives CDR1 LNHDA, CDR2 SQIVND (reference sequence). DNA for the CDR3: TGTGCCAGTAGTATACCTAGCGGGGGTTACCAAGAGACCCAGTACTTC. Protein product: CASSIPSGGYQETQYF.